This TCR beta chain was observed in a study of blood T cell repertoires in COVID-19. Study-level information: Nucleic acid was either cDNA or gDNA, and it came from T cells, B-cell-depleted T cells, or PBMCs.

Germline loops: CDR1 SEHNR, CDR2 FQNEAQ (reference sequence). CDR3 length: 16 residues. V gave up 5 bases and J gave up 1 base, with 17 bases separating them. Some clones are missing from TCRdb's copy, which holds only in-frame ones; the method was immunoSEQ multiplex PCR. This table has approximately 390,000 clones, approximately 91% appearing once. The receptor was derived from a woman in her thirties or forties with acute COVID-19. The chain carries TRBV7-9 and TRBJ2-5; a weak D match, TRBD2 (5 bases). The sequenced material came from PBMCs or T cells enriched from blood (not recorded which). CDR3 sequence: CASSPEGAALQETQYF. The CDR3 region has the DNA TGTGCCAGCAGCCCAGAGGGAGCGGCTCTCCAAGAGACCCAGTACTTC.